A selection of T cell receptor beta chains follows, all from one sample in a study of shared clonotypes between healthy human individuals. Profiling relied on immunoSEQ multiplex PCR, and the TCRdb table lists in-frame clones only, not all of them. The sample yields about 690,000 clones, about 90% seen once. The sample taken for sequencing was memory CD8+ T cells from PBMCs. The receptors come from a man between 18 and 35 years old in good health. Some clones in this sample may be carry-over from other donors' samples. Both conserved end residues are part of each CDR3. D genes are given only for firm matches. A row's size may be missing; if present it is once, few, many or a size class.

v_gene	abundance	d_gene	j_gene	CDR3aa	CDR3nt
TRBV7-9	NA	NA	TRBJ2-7	CASSLPQGKGTYEQYF	TGTGCCAGCAGCTTACCCCAGGGCAAGGGTACGTACGAGCAGTACTTC
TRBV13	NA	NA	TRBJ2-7	CASSLGRPQNYEQYF	TGTGCCAGCAGCTTAGGCCGGCCACAGAACTACGAGCAGTACTTC
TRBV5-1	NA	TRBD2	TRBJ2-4	CASSLVGGSGAKNIQYF	TGCGCCAGCAGCTTGGTGGGAGGGAGTGGGGCCAAAAACATTCAGTACTTC
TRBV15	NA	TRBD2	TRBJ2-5	CATSQTSGKETQYF	TGTGCCACCAGCCAGACTAGCGGCAAAGAGACCCAGTACTTC
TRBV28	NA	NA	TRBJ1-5	CASSFPWAWGNQPQHF	TGTGCCAGCAGTTTTCCGTGGGCCTGGGGCAATCAGCCCCAGCATTTT
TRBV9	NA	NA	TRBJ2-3	CASSVPHGFTDTQYF	TGTGCCAGCAGCGTCCCTCACGGGTTCACAGATACGCAGTATTTT
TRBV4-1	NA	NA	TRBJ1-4	CASSRQWTDPEVGEKLFF	TGCGCCAGCAGCCGACAGTGGACCGATCCCGAGGTCGGAGAAAAACTGTTTTTT
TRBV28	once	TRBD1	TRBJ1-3	CASSLRQGAWNTIYF	TGTGCCAGCAGTTTACGACAGGGGGCCTGGAACACCATATATTTT
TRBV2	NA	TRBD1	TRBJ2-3	CASQGDGTGETDTQYF	TGTGCCAGCCAGGGTGACGGGACAGGGGAGACAGATACGCAGTATTTT
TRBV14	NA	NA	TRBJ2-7	CASSQVKGHLGEQYF	TGTGCCAGCAGCCAAGTGAAGGGACATCTGGGCGAGCAGTACTTC
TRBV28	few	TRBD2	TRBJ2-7	CASSYTSGTYEQYF	TGTGCCAGCAGTTATACTAGCGGGACCTACGAGCAGTACTTC
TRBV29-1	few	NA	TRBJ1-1	CSAEGVYTEAFF	TGCAGCGCTGAGGGGGTTTATACTGAAGCTTTCTTT
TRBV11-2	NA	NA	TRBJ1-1	CASSPWNSGVQTEAFF	TGTGCCAGCAGCCCCTGGAATTCGGGGGTACAAACTGAAGCTTTCTTT
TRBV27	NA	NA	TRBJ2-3	CASSLSIGGRSTDTQYF	TGTGCCAGCAGTTTATCGATCGGCGGGCGTAGCACAGATACGCAGTATTTT
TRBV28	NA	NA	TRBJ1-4	CASSFRRGRGNEKLFF	TGTGCCAGCAGTTTTCGGCGGGGAAGGGGTAATGAAAAACTGTTTTTT
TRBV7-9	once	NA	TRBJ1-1	CASSLAGTGTEAFF	TGTGCCAGCAGCTTAGCGGGGACGGGAACTGAAGCTTTCTTT
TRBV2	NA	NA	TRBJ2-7	CASNDWARSGTYEQYF	TGTGCCAGCAATGATTGGGCCCGAAGCGGAACCTACGAGCAGTACTTC
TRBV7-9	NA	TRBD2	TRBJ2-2	CATDAGLAGGPGTGELFF	TGTGCCACCGACGCCGGACTAGCGGGAGGGCCCGGCACCGGGGAGCTGTTTTTT
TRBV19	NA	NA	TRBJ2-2	CASSISAPRRLFF	TGTGCCAGTAGTATATCGGCCCCCCGAAGGCTGTTTTTT
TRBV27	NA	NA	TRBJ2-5	CASRPSRGPTSQETQYF	TGTGCCAGCAGACCGAGCCGGGGACCAACCTCCCAAGAGACCCAGTACTTC